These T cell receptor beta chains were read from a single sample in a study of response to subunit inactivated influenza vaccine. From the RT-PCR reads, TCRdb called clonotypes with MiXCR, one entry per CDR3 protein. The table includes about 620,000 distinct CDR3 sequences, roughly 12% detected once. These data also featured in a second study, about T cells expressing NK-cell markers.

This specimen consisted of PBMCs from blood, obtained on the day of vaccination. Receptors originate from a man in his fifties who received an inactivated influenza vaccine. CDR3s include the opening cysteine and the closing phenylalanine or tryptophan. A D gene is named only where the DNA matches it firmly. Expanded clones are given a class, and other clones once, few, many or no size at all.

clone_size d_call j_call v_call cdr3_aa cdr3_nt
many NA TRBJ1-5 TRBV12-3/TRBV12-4 CASLPDSGGNQPQHF TGTGCCAGCCTCCCTGATAGCGGGGGCAATCAGCCCCAGCATTTT
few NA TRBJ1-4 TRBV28 CASSLPTFNEKLFF TGTGCCAGCAGTTTGCCGACATTCAATGAAAAACTGTTTTTT
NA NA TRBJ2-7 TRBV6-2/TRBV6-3 CASSYSRGLERGEQYF TGTGCCAGCAGTTACTCGAGAGGGTTGGAACGCGGCGAGCAGTACTTC
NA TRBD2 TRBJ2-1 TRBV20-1 CSARVAGLDHNEQFF TGCAGTGCTAGAGTAGCGGGACTCGATCACAATGAGCAGTTCTTC
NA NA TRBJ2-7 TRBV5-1 CASSLARERDEQYF TGCGCCAGCAGCTTGGCCAGGGAGCGTGACGAGCAGTACTTC
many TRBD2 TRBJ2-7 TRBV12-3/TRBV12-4 CASRASGSYEQYF TGTGCCAGCAGGGCTAGCGGAAGTTACGAGCAGTACTTC
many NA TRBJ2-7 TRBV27 CASSTGTYLYEQYF TGTGCCAGCAGCACCGGGACATACCTCTACGAGCAGTACTTC
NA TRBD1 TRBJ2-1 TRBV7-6 CASSLPRTGNEQFF TGTGCCAGCAGCTTACCCCGGACAGGGAATGAGCAGTTCTTC
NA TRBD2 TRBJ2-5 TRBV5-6 CASSRILAGAETQYF TGTGCCAGCAGTCGGATACTAGCGGGGGCGGAGACCCAGTACTTC
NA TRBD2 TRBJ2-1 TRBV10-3 CAISAGLAEYNEQFF TGTGCCATCAGTGCTGGACTAGCGGAGTACAATGAGCAGTTCTTC
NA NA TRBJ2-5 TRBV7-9 CASSLAGTPQETQYF TGTGCCAGCAGCTTAGCGGGGACACCCCAAGAGACCCAGTACTTC
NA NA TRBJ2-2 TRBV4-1 CASSPLPGVHTGELFF TGCGCCAGCAGCCCTTTGCCGGGGGTTCACACCGGGGAGCTGTTTTTT
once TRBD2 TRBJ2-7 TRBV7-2 CASSLADASGAYEQYF TGTGCCAGCAGCTTAGCGGACGCTAGCGGGGCATACGAGCAGTACTTC
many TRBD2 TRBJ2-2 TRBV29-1 CSVGAGAYTGELFF TGCAGCGTTGGGGCGGGAGCGTACACCGGGGAGCTGTTTTTT
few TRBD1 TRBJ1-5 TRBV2 CASRKTGVQPQHF TGTGCCAGCAGGAAGACAGGGGTTCAGCCCCAGCATTTT